This note documents a single TCR beta chain sequence. Use of 60 Vbeta and 13 Jbeta primers characterized the PCR. The repertoire was sequenced with immunoSEQ multiplex PCR; TCRdb's copy has only in-frame clones and lacks some. The sample consists of roughly 120,000 clones, around 77% of them appearing once. This entry belongs to a study of cytomegalovirus exposure and HLA in healthy donors. The CDR3 spans 15 residues. Germline V gene data show CDR1 as SNHLY and CDR2 as FYNNEI. Trimming removed 1 base from V and 2 bases from J; junction bases left unmatched: 3. The sequenced material came from PBMCs. The chain employs TRBV2 and TRBJ2-5; 8 bases are a match to TRBD1. The sequence came from a woman aged 25 to 39 in good health and CMV-seropositive. CDR3 protein: CASSEGDRGQETQYF. CDR3 bases: TGTGCCAGCAGTGAAGGCGACAGGGGTCAAGAGACCCAGTACTTC.